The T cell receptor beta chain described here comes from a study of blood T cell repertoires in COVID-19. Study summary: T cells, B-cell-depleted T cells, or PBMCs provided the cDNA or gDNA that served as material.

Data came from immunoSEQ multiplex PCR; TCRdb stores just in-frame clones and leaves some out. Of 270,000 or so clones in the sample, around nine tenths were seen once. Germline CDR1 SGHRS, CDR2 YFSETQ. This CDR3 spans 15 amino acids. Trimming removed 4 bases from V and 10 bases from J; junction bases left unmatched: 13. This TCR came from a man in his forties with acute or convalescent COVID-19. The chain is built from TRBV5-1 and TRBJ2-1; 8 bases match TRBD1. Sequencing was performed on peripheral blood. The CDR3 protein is CASSHSGTGLWEQFF. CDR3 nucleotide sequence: TGCGCCAGCAGCCATTCCGGGACAGGACTATGGGAGCAGTTCTTC.